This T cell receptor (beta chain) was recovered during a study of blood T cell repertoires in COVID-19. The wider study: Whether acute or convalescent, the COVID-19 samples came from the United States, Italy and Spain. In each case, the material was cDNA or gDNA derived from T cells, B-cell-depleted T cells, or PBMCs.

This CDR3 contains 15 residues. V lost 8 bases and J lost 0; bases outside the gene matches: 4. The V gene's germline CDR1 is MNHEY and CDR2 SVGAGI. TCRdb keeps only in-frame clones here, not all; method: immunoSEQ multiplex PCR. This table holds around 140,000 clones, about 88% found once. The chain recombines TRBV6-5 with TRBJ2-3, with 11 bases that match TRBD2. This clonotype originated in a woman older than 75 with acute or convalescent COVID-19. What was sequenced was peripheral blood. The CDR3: CASFGLAGSTDTQYF. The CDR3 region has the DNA TGTGCCAGCTTCGGACTAGCGGGCAGCACAGATACGCAGTATTTT.